This TCR beta chain is from a study of T cells in Graves' hyperthyroidism and ophthalmopathy. This clonotype was seen a few times. Its antigen remains unknown. The CDR3 is made up of 12 amino acids. With 4 bases removed from V and 6 bases from J, the gap between germline ends came to 13 bases. Germline CDR1 is GTSNPN and CDR2 is SVGIG (reference sequence). Study-wide results and limits: Also found in blood were most expanded thyroid clonotypes above 0.001.

Template material for amplifying TCR beta CDR3 regions consisted of RNA transcripts. First-round RT-PCR targeting the TCR CDR3 was performed with the HTBI primer set. Each CDR3 protein is one row after TCRdb ran MiXCR on the multiplex PCR reads. The table has some 560,000 distinct CDR3 sequences, 12% to 15% seen once. V gene TRBV30 combines with J gene TRBJ2-7; no firm D call. The sequenced sample was blood. The sequence came from a middle-aged woman with Graves' hyperthyroidism. The CDR3 nucleotides read TGTGCCTGGACCCTTGGGTCCAGCGAGCAGTACTTC. Translated, it gives CAWTLGSSEQYF.